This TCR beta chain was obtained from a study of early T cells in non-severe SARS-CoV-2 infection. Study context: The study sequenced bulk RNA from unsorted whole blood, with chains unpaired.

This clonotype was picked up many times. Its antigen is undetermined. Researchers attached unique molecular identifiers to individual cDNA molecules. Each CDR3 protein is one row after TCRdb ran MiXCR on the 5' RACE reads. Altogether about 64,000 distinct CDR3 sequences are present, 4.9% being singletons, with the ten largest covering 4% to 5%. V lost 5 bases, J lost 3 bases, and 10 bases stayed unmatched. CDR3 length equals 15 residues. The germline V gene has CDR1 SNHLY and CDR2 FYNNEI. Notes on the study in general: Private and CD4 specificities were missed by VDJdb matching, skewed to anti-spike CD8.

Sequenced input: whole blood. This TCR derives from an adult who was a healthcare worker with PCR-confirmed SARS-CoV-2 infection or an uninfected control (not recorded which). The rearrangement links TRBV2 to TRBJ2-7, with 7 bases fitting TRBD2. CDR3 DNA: TGTGCCAGCAGTCTCATTCCGGGGGGTAACTACGAGCAGTACTTC. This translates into CASSLIPGGNYEQYF. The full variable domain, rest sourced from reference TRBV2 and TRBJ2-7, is EPEVTQTPSHQVTQMGQEVILRCVPISNHLYFYWYRQILGQKVEFLVSFYNNEISEKSEIFDDQFSVERPDGSNFTLKIRSTKLEDSAMYFCASSLIPGGNYEQYFGPGTRLTVT.